This T cell receptor beta chain was sequenced during a study of blood T cell repertoires in COVID-19. The wider study: T cells, B-cell-depleted T cells, or PBMCs provided the cDNA or gDNA that served as material.

J was trimmed by 4 bases and V by 0 bases; bases with no gene match: 8. This CDR3 is built from 16 residues. The germline V gene has CDR1 MGHRA and CDR2 YSYEKL. Sequenced by immunoSEQ multiplex PCR; TCRdb stores in-frame clones only, minus some. The data show about 120,000 clones, 70% to 90% seen once. This chain joins TRBV4-1 and TRBJ1-2; 7 bases align to TRBD1. The receptor comes from a woman of 80 years or more with acute or convalescent COVID-19. Material: peripheral blood. This CDR3 is CASSQDGRGRGYGYTF. CDR3 coding DNA: TGCGCCAGCAGCCAAGATGGAAGGGGGCGCGGCTATGGCTACACCTTC.